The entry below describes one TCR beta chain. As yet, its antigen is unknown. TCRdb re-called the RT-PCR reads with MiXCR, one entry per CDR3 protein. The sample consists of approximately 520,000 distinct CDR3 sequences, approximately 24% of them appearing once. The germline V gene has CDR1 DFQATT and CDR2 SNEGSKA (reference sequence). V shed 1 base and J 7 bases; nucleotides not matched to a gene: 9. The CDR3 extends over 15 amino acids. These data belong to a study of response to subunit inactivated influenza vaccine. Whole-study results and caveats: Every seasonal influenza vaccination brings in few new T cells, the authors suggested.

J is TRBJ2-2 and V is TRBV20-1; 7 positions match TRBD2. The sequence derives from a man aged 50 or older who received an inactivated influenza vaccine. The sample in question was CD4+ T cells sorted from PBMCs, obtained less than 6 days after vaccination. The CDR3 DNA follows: TGCAGTGCTAGAGTTCCAGGACTAGGAGGCGGGGAGCTGTTTTTT. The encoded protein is CSARVPGLGGGELFF.